This paragraph covers one T cell receptor beta chain sequence. Antigen unknown. The sample comes from a study of T-cell reconstitution after alpha-beta-depleted transplantation in children. Germline V CDR1 and CDR2: WNHNN, SYGVQD (reference sequence). V lost 5 bases to trimming and J lost 1 base, with 8 bases between them. This CDR3 has 13 residues. Points from the study as a whole: It was newly produced T cells that mostly accounted for T-cell counts and diversity one year after transplant. Surviving recipient T cells and thymic progenitors accounted for the high day-60 TCRbeta diversity observed in some patients. As was reported, about two months after transplant, alpha-beta T cells came from several hundred expanded graft clones.

As it was prepared, the TCRbeta library received unique molecular identifiers. TCRdb ran MiXCR on the PCR reads and lists one entry per CDR3 protein. The table lists about 580,000 distinct CDR3 sequences, 20% to 25% of them singletons. This sequence joins TRBV10-1 and TRBJ1-1, with a possible D match to TRBD1 (5 bases). Sequencing was performed on PBMCs, mostly from graft donor cells, taken 360 days after TCRalphabeta/CD19-depleted stem cell transplant. This clonotype was obtained from a boy under two years old who had a stem cell transplant for acute myeloid leukemia, so the T cells may come from the graft donor. The CDR3 nucleotides are TGCGCCAGCAGTATCAGGGAGAACACTGAAGCTTTCTTT. Its protein is CASSIRENTEAFF.